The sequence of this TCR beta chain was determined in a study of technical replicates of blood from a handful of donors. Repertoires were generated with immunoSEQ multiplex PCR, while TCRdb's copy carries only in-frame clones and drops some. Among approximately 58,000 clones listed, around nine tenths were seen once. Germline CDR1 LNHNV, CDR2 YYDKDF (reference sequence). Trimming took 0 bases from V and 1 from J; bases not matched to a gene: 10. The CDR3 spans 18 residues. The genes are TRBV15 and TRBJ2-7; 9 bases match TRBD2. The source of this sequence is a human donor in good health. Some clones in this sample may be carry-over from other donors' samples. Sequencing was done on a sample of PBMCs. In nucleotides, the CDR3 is TGTGCCACCAGCAGAGATCAGGGGCTAGCGGGGAAATCCTACGAGCAGTACTTC. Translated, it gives CATSRDQGLAGKSYEQYF.